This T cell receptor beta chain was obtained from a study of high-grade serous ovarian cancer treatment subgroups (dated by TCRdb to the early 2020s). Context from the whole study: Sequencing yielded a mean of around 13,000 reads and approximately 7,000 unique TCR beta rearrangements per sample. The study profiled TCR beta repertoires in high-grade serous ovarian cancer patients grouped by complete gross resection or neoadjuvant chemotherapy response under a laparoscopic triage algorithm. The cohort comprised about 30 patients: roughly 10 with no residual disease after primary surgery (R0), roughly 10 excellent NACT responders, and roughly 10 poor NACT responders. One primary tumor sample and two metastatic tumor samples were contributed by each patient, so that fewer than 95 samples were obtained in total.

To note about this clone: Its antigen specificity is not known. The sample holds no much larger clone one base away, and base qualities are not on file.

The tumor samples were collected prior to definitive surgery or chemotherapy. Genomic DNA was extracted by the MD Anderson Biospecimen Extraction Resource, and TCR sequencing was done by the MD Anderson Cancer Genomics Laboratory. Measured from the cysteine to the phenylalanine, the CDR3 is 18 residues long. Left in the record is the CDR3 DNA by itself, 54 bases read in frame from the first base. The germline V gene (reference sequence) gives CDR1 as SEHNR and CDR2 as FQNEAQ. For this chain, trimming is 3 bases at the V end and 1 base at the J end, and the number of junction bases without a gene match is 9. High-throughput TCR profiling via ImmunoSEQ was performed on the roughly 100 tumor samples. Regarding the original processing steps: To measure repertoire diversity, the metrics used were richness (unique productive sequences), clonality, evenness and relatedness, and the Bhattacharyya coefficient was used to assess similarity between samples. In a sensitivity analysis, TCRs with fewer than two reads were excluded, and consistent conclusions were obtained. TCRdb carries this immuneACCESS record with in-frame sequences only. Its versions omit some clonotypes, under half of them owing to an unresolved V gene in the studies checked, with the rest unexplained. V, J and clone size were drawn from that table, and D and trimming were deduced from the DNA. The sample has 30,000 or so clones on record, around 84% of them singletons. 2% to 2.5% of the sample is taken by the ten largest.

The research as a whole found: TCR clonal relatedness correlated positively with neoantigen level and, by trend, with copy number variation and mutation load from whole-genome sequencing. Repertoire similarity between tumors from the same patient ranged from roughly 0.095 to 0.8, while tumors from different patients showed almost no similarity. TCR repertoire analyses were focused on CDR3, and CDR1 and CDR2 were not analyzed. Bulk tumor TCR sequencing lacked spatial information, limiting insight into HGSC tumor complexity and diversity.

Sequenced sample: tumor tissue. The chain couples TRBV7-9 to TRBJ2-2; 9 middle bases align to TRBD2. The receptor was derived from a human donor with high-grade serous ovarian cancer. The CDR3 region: CASSFPTGAGGNTGELFF. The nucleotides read TGTGCCAGCAGCTTCCCCACGGGAGCGGGAGGGAACACCGGGGAGCTGTTTTTT.